This TCR beta chain was recorded in a study of blood T cell repertoires in COVID-19. About the study: Sites across the United States, Italy and Spain contributed samples from acute and convalescent COVID-19. PBMCs, B-cell-depleted T cells, or T cells provided the cDNA or gDNA that made up the material.

The CDR3 contains 13 residues. V was clipped by 6 bases and J by 4 bases; unmatched bases: 5. Germline V gene sequence: CDR1 MNHEY, CDR2 SVGAGI. On this clone itself: The same CDR3 is also encoded by other DNA sequences in this sample.

Original methodology: Reference gene primer amplification yielded estimated nucleated cell counts. TCRdb's copy holds only in-frame clones and misses some; the assay was immunoSEQ multiplex PCR. That table supplies the V and J calls and clone size; D and trimming were determined from the DNA. The data show under 300,000 clones, roughly 90% seen once. This chain uses TRBV6-5 with TRBJ1-2; 7 bases are a match to TRBD1. Material: peripheral blood. The sequence came from a woman aged 40 to 50 who had recovered from COVID-19. Written as DNA, the CDR3 is TGTGCCAGCAGCCGGGACAGCCCCTATGGCTACACCTTC. This sequence encodes CASSRDSPYGYTF.